Listed below are T cell receptor beta chains from one sample, sequenced in a study of blood T cell repertoires in COVID-19. Sequenced by immunoSEQ multiplex PCR; TCRdb stores in-frame clones only, minus some. The table has fewer than 90,000 clones, about 91% seen once; the top ten hold about 0.51%. Specimen: peripheral blood. Receptors were obtained from a man between 60 and 70 years old with acute or convalescent COVID-19. The CDR3 runs from the conserved cysteine through the conserved F or W. D genes are given only for firm matches. The size of a clone is reported for some rows only, either as once, few or many, or as a class for expanded clones.

d_call j_call v_call clone_size cdr3_nt cdr3_aa
- TRBJ1-2 TRBV5-1 once TGCGCCAGCAGCTTGGGAGGGGGTAACTATGGCTACACCTTC CASSLGGGNYGYTF
TRBD2 TRBJ2-7 TRBV27 - TGTGCCAGCAGTCGCACCCCCTCTAGCGGGGCCGAGCAGTACTTC CASSRTPSSGAEQYF
- TRBJ2-3 TRBV30 - TGTGCCTCAGATCCAGGCCGAGATACGCAGTATTTT CASDPGRDTQYF
TRBD1 TRBJ1-5 TRBV15 - TGTGCCACCAGCCGGGACAGAAGGTGGGAGCCCCAGCATTTT CATSRDRRWEPQHF
TRBD1 TRBJ2-1 TRBV18 - TGTGCCAGCTCGCAACCGGGACAGGGTTACAATGAGCAGTTCTTC CASSQPGQGYNEQFF
TRBD2 TRBJ2-3 TRBV5-1 - TGCGCCAGCAGCTCACAGCCGGGACTAGGGACAGATACGCAGTATTTT CASSSQPGLGTDTQYF
TRBD1 TRBJ1-2 TRBV29-1 once TGCAGCGTGGGAAAAACAGGGGGCGAAAGCTATGGCTACACCTTC CSVGKTGGESYGYTF
- TRBJ2-3 TRBV19 - TGTGCCAGTAGTATAGGCGCCCTAGCAAGCACAGATACGCAGTATTTT CASSIGALASTDTQYF
- TRBJ2-7 TRBV5-1 - TGCGCCAGCAGCTTGGCGGGGAGCTCCTACGAGCAGTACTTC CASSLAGSSYEQYF
TRBD1 TRBJ2-7 TRBV6-5 - TGTGCCAGCAGGACAGCACCGGGACAGGCCTACGAGCAGTACTTC CASRTAPGQAYEQYF
- TRBJ1-4 TRBV5-8 few TGTGCCAGCAGCTTGGGGCAGGGCCTAGGAACTGAAAAACTGTTTTTT CASSLGQGLGTEKLFF
TRBD1 TRBJ2-5 TRBV11-2 - TGTGCCAGCAGCTTAGGTGGGACAGGGTCTAGGGAGACCCAGTACTTC CASSLGGTGSRETQYF
- TRBJ2-7 TRBV5-1 once TGCGCCAGCAGCTTGGGACAGGATTACGAGCAGTACTTC CASSLGQDYEQYF
TRBD2 TRBJ2-3 TRBV19 - TGTGCCAGTAAAAGGGGACTAGCGGGAGTGCCAGATACGCAGTATTTT CASKRGLAGVPDTQYF
- TRBJ2-2 TRBV19 once TGTGCCAGTAGCCGATACGGGGGGCCCGGCACCGGGGAGCTGTTTTTT CASSRYGGPGTGELFF
TRBD1 TRBJ2-7 TRBV9 - TGTGCCAGCAGAATACTAACAGGGGTCTGCGAGCAGTACTTC CASRILTGVCEQYF
- TRBJ2-2 TRBV30 - TGTGCCTGGAGTGTGGAGCGGGTCGGGGAGCTGTTTTTT CAWSVERVGELFF
TRBD2 TRBJ2-4 TRBV6-2/TRBV6-3 - TGTGCCAGCAGTGCGAGCGGGAGTAGTGGGTTCCCCAAAAACATTCAGTACTTC CASSASGSSGFPKNIQYF
TRBD1 TRBJ2-7 TRBV9 - TGTGCCAGCAGCGTAGATGGTCGGACAGGGCCCTACGAGCAGTACTTC CASSVDGRTGPYEQYF
TRBD1 TRBJ2-5 TRBV5-1 - TGCGCCAGCAGCTGGGGGACAGGGATGGAGACCCAGTACTTC CASSWGTGMETQYF
TRBD2 TRBJ2-1 TRBV5-1 - TGCGCCAGCAGCTTGTTTAGCGGGAGGGTAAACTCCTACAATGAGCAGTTCTTC CASSLFSGRVNSYNEQFF
- TRBJ1-2 TRBV10-2 - TGCGCCAGCAGTGCGAATAGCTATGGCTACACCTTC CASSANSYGYTF
TRBD1 TRBJ2-7 TRBV19 - TGTGCCAGTAGTAGAGGGACAGGGGGCATTTTTTACGAGCAGTACTTC CASSRGTGGIFYEQYF
TRBD1 TRBJ2-5 TRBV5-8 - TGTGCCAGCAGCTTGGGACAGGGTCGGAGGGAGACCCAGTACTTC CASSLGQGRRETQYF
TRBD2 TRBJ2-2 TRBV2 - TGTGCCAGCACGGTGGCGGGGGCCGGGGAGCTGTTTTTT CASTVAGAGELFF
TRBD2 TRBJ2-1 TRBV18 - TGTGCCAGCTCGTCGAACTTGGGACTAGCGGACAATGAGCAGTTCTTC CASSSNLGLADNEQFF
TRBD2 TRBJ2-3 TRBV29-1 - TGCAGCGCTTTCACGGCTCGAGGGACTAGGGACTTCACAGATACGCAGTATTTT CSAFTARGTRDFTDTQYF
- TRBJ2-3 TRBV11-2 once TGTGCCAGCAGCTCCGGCGGGGGCACAGATACGCAGTATTTT CASSSGGGTDTQYF
- TRBJ2-7 TRBV11-2 - TGTGCCAGCAGCTTAGGGGCTGTATCCTACGAGCAGTACTTC CASSLGAVSYEQYF
TRBD2 TRBJ2-1 TRBV9 - TGTGCCAGCAGCGTTAGCGGGACGAACAATGAGCAGTTCTTC CASSVSGTNNEQFF
- TRBJ1-5 TRBV12-3/TRBV12-4 - TGTGCCAGCAGTTTCGGGGATCAGCCCCAGCATTTT CASSFGDQPQHF
- TRBJ2-7 TRBV12-3/TRBV12-4 - TGTGCCAGCAGGTCCAGGGCCTACGAGCAGTACTTC CASRSRAYEQYF
- TRBJ1-4 TRBV29-1 - TGCAGCGGCCCTCATCGGGGGTCTAATGAAAAACTGTTTTTT CSGPHRGSNEKLFF
- TRBJ2-7 TRBV27 - TGTGCCAGCAGTTTACGGGGGGCCCCTTACGAGCAGTACTTC CASSLRGAPYEQYF
- TRBJ2-7 TRBV9 - TGTGCCAGCAGCGTAGACCAGGGCGGAGGGATCTACGAGCAGTACTTC CASSVDQGGGIYEQYF
TRBD1 TRBJ2-1 TRBV5-1 - TGCGCCAGCAGGCGGACAGGGCCCTCTTACAATGAGCAGTTCTTC CASRRTGPSYNEQFF
TRBD1 TRBJ1-2 TRBV3-1/TRBV3-2 - TGTGCCGTGGAGGGGACAGGGAGAAACTATGGCTACACCTTC CAVEGTGRNYGYTF
TRBD1 TRBJ1-4 TRBV9 - TGTGCCAGCAGCGCGGGACAGCCTGCAACTAATGAAAAACTGTTTTTT CASSAGQPATNEKLFF
TRBD1 TRBJ1-4 TRBV10-3 - TGTGCCATCAGTGACGAGACAGGGGTTAATGAAAAACTGTTTTTT CAISDETGVNEKLFF
- TRBJ1-5 TRBV3-1/TRBV3-2 - TGTGCCAGCAGCCAAGGTCTATCACAGGGACATCAGCCCCAGCATTTT CASSQGLSQGHQPQHF